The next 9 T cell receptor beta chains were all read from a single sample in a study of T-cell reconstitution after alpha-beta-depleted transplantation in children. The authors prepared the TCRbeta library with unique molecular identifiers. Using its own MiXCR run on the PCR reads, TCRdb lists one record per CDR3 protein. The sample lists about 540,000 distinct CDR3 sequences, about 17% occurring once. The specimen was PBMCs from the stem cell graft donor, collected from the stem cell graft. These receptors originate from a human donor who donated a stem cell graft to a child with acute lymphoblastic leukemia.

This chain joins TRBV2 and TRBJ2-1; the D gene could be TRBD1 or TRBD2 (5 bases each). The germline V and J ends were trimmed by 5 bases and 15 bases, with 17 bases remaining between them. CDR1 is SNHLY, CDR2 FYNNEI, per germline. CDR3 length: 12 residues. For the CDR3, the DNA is TGTGCCAGCAGTTCACCCCGGGACCAGACGTTCTTC. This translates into CASSSPRDQTFF.

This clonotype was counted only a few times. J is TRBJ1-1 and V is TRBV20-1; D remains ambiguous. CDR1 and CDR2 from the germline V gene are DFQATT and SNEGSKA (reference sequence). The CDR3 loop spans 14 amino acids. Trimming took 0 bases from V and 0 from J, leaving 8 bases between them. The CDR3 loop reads CSARELGLNTEAFF. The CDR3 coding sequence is TGCAGTGCTAGAGAATTGGGGTTGAACACTGAAGCTTTCTTT.

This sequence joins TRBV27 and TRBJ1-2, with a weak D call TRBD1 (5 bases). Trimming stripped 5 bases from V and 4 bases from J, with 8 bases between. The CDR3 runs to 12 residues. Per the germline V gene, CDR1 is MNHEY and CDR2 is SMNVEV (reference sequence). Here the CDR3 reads CASSEGPYGYTF. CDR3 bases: TGTGCCAGCAGTGAGGGACCCTATGGCTACACCTTC.

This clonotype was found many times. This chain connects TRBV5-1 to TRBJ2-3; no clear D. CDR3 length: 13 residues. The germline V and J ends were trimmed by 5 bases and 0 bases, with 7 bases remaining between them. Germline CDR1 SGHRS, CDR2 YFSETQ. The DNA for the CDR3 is TGCGCCAGCAGTAGGGATAGCACAGATACGCAGTATTTT. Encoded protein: CASSRDSTDTQYF.

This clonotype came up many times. The CDR3 spells CASSLTEAGTGNIQYF. The DNA of the CDR3 is TGTGCCAGCAGCCTAACCGAGGCCGGGACAGGGAACATTCAGTACTTC. The V and J genes are TRBV7-8 and TRBJ2-4; the match to TRBD1 covers 9 bases. The V segment lost 5 bases and the J segment 7 bases; nucleotides outside the gene matches: 12. CDR3 size: 16 residues. Germline CDR1 reads SGHVS; CDR2 reads FQNEAQ. Variable domain in full (rest from reference TRBV7-8 and TRBJ2-4): GAGVSQSPRYKVAKRGQDVALRCDPISGHVSLFWYQQALGQGPEFLTYFQNEAQLDKSGLPSDRFFAERPEGSVSTLKIQRTQQEDSAVYLCASSLTEAGTGNIQYFGAGTRLSVL.

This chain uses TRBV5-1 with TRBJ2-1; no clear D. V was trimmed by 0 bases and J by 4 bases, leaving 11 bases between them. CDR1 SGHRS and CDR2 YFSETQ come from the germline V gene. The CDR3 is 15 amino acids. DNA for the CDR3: TGCGCCAGCAGCTTGGAGATAAGCCGGTACAATGAGCAGTTCTTC. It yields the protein CASSLEISRYNEQFF.

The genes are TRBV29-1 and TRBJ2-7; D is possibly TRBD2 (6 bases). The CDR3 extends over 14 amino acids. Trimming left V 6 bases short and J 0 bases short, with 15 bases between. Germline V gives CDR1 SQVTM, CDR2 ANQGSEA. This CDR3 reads CSVSGDPSSYEQYF. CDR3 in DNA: TGCAGCGTGTCGGGGGACCCCAGCTCCTACGAGCAGTACTTC.

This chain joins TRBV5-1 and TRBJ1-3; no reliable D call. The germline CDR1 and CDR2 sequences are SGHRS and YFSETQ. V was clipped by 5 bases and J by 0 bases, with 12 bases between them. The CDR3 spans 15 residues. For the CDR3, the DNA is TGCGCCAGCAGTCACCGCCCGAGCTCTGGAAACACCATATATTTT. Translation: CASSHRPSSGNTIYF.

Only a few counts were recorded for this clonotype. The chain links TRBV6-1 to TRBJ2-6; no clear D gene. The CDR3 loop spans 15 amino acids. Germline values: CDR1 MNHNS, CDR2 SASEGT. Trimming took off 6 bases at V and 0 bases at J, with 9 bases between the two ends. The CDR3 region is CASRARASGANVLTF. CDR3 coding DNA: TGTGCCAGCAGAGCTAGAGCCTCTGGGGCCAACGTCCTGACTTTC.